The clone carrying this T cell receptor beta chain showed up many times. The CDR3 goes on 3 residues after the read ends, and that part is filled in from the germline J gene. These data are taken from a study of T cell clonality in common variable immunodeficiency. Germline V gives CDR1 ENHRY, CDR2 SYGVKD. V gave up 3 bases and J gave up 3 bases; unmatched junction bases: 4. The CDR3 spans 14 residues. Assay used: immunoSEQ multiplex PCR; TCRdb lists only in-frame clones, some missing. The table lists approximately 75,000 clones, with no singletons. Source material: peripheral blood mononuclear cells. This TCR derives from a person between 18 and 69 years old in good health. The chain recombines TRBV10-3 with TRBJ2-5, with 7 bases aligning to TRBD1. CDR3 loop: CAISETGDKETQYF. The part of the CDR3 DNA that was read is TGTGCCATCAGTGAAACAGGGGATAAAGAGACC.